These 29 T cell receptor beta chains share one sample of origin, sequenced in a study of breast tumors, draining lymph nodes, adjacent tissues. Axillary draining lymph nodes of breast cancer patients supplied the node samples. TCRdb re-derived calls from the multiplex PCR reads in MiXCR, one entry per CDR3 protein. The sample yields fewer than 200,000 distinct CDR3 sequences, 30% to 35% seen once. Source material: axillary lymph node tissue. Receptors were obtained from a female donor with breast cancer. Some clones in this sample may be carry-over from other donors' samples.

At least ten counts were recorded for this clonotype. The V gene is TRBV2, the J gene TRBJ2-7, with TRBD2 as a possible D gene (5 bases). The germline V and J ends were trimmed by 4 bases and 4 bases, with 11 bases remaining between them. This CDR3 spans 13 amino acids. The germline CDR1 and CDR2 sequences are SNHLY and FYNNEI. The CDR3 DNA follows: TGTGCCAGCAGTGTAGGAGCGGCGTACGAGCAGTACTTC. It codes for CASSVGAAYEQYF.

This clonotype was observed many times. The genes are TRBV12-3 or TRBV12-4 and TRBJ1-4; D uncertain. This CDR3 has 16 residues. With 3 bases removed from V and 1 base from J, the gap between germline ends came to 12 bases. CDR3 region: CASSFGQYITNEKLFF. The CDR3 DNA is TGTGCCAGCAGTTTCGGCCAGTACATAACTAATGAAAAACTGTTTTTT.

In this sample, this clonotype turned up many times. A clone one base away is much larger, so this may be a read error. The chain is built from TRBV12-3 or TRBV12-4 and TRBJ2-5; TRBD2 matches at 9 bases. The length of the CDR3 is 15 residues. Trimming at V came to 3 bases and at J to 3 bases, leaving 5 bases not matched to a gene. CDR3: CASSFSGRREETQYF. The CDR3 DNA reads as TGTGCCAGCAGTTTCAGCGGGAGGAGGGAAGAGACCCAGTACTTC.

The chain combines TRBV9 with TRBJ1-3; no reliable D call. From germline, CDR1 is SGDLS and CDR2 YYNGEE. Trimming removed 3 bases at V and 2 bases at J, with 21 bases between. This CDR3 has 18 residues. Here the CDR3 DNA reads TGTGCCAGCAGCGCATGCCCTGTTTCACCTCTACCTGGAAACACCATATATTTT. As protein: CASSACPVSPLPGNTIYF.

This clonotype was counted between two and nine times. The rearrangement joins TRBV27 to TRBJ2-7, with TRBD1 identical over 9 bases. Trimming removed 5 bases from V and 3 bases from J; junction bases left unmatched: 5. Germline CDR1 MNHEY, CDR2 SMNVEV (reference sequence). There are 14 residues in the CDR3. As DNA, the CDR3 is TGTGCCAGCAGTATTGGACAGGGGATCTACGAGCAGTACTTC. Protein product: CASSIGQGIYEQYF.

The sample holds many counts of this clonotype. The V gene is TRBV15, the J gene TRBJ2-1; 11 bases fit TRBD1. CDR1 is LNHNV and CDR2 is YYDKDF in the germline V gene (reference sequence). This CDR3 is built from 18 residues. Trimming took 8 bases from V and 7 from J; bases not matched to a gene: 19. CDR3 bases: TGTGCCACCCAGAGCTTTAAAACGGACAGGGGGCTTGGTAATGAGCAGTTCTTC. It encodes CATQSFKTDRGLGNEQFF.

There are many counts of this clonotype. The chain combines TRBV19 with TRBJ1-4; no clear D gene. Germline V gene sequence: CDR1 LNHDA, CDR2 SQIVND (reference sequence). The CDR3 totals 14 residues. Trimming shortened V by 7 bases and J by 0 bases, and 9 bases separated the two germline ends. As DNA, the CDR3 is TGTGCCAGTAAGTCGGCCGCAACTAATGAAAAACTGTTTTTT. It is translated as CASKSAATNEKLFF.

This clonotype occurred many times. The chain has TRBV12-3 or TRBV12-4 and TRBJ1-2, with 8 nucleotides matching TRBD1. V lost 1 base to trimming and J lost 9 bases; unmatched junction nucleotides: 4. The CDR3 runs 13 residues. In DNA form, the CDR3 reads TGTGCCAGCAGTTTAGGCAGGGGGCAGCGCTACACCTTC. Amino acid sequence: CASSLGRGQRYTF.

CDR3 nucleotides: TGTGCCAGCAGACCCGCCAGCGGGGGCGGGTCCAAAAACATTCAGTACTTC. Its protein is CASRPASGGGSKNIQYF. The chain recombines TRBV6-5 with TRBJ2-4; 8 nucleotides line up with TRBD2. Germline V gene lookup returns CDR1 MNHEY and CDR2 SVGAGI. The CDR3 contains 17 residues. The trim removed 6 bases at V and 2 bases at J, leaving 12 bases unmatched.

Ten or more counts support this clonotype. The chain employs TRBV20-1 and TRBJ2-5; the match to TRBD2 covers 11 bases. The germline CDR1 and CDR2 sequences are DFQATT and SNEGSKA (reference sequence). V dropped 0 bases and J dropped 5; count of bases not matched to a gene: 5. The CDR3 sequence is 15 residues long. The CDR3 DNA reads TGCAGTGCTAGAGATCCTAGCGGGGGGCCTGAGACCCAGTACTTC. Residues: CSARDPSGGPETQYF.

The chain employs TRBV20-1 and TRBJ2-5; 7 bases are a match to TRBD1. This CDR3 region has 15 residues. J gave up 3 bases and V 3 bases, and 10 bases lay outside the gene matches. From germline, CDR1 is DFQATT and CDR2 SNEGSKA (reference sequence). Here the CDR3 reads CSARGRQGWEETQYF. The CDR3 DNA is TGCAGTGCTAGGGGTAGACAGGGATGGGAAGAGACCCAGTACTTC.

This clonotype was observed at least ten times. The CDR3 protein is CASSLLSGSSEQYF. As DNA, the CDR3 is TGTGCCAGCAGCTTACTAAGCGGGAGCAGCGAGCAGTACTTC. This chain links TRBV7-3 with TRBJ2-7; 8 nucleotides agree with TRBD2. V lost 2 bases and J lost 6; bases outside the gene matches: 6. Looked up from germline, CDR1 is SGHTA and CDR2 is FQGTGA. The CDR3 sequence is 14 residues long.

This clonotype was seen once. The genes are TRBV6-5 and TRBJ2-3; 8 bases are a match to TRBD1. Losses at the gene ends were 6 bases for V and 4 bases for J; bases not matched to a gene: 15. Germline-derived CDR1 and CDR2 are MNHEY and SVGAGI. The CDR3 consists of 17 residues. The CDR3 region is CASRRSGTGSIADTQYF. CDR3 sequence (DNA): TGTGCCAGCAGGAGATCCGGGACAGGATCAATCGCAGATACGCAGTATTTT.

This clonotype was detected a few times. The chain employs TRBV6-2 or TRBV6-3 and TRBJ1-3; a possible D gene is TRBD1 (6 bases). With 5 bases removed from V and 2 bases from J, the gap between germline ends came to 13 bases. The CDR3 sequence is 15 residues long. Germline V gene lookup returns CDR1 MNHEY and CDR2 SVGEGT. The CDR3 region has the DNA TGTGCCAGCAGTCGCCTTGGGGGCCCTGGAAACACCATATATTTT. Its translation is CASSRLGGPGNTIYF.

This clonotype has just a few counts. The CDR3 spells CASSSPRLGNEQFF. The CDR3 bases are TGTGCCAGCAGCTCCCCTCGACTAGGCAATGAGCAGTTCTTC. The V and J genes are TRBV11-2 and TRBJ2-1, with D possibly TRBD2 on 6 matching bases. V shed 4 bases and J shed 6 bases, with 13 bases lying between them. There are 14 residues in the CDR3. Germline lookup yields CDR1 SGHAT and CDR2 FQNNGV.

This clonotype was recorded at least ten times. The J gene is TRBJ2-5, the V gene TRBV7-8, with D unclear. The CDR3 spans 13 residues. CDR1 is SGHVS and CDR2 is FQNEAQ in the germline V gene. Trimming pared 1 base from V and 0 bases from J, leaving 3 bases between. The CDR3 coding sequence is TGTGCCAGCAGCTTAGGAAACCAAGAGACCCAGTACTTC. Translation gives CASSLGNQETQYF.

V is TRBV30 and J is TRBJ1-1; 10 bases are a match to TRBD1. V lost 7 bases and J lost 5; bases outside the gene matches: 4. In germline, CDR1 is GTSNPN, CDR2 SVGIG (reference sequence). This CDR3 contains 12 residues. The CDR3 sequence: CAFLGQGTEAFF. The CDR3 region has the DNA TGTGCCTTCTTGGGACAGGGGACTGAAGCTTTCTTT.

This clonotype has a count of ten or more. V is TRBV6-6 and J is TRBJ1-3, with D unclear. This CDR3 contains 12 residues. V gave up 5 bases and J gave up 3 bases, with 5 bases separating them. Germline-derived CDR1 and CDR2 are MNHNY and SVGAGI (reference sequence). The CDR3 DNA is TGTGCCAGCAGTGACAATGGAAACACCATATATTTT. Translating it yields CASSDNGNTIYF.

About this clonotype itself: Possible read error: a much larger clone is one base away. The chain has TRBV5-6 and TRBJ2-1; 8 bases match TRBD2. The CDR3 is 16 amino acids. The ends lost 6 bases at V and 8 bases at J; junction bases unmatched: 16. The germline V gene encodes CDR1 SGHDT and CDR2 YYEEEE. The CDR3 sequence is CASNEPSAGRGDEQFF. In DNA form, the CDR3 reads TGTGCCAGCAACGAGCCCTCAGCGGGGCGGGGGGATGAGCAGTTCTTC. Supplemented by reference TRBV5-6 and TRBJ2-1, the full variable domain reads DAGVTQSPTHLIKTRGQQVTLRCSPKSGHDTVSWYQQALGQGPQFIFQYYEEEERQRGNFPDRFSGHQFPNYSSELNVNALLLGDSALYLCASNEPSAGRGDEQFFGPGTRLTVL.

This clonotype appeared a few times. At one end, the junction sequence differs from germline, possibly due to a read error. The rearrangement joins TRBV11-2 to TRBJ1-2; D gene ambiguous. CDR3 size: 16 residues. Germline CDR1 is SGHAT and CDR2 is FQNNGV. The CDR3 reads CAGRLPGPVHRDGYTF. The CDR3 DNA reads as TGTGCCGGCAGGCTTCCCGGCCCGGTGCACAGAGATGGCTACACCTTC.

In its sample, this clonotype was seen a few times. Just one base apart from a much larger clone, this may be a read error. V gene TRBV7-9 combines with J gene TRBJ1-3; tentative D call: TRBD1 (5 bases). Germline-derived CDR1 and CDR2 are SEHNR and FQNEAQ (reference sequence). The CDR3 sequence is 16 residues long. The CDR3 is CASSGKGQGLGNAIYF. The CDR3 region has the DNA TGTGCCAGCAGCGGAAAGGGGCAGGGACTGGGAAACGCCATATATTTT.

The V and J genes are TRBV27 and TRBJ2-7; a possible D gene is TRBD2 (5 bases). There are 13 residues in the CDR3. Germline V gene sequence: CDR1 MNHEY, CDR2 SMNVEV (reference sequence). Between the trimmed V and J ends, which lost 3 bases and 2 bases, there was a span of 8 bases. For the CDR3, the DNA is TGTGCCAGCAGTTTCCCCGGGGCCTACGAGCAGTACTTC. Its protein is CASSFPGAYEQYF.

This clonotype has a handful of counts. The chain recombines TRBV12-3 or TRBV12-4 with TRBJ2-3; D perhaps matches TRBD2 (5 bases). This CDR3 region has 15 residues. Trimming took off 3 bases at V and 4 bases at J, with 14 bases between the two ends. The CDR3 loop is CASSFRGTGPDTQYF. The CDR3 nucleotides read TGTGCCAGCAGTTTCCGGGGAACTGGCCCAGATACGCAGTATTTT.

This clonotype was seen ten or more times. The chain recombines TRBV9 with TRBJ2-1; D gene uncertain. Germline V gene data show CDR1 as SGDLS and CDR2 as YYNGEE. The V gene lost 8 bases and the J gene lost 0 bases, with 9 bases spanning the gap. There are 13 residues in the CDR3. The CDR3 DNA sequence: TGTGCCAGTGGACCTAGCTCCTACAATGAGCAGTTCTTC. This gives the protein CASGPSSYNEQFF.

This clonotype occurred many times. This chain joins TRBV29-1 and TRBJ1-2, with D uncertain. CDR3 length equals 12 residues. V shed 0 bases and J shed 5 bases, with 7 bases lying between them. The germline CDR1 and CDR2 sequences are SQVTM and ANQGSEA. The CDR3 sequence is CSVEDGYYGYTF. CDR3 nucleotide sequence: TGCAGCGTTGAAGACGGATATTATGGCTACACCTTC.

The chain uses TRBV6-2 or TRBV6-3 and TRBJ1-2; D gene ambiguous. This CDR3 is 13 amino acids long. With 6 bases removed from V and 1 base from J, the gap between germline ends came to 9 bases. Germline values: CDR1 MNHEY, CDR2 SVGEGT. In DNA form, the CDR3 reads TGTGCCAGCAGGCGACCGATTAACTATGGCTACACCTTC. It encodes CASRRPINYGYTF.

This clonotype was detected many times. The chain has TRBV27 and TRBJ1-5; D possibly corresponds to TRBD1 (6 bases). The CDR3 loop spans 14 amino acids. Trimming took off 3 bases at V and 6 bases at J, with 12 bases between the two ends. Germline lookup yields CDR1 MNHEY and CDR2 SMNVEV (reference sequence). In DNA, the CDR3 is TGTGCCAGCAGTTTCCGGGGGCTAGGTCAGCCCCAGCATTTT. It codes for CASSFRGLGQPQHF.

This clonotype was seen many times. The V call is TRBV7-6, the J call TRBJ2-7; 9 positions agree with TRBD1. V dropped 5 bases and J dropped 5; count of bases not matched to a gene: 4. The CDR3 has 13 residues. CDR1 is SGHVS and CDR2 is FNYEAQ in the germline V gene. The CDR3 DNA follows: TGTGCCAGCAGCACGACAGGGGGAAACGAGCAGTACTTC. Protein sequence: CASSTTGGNEQYF.

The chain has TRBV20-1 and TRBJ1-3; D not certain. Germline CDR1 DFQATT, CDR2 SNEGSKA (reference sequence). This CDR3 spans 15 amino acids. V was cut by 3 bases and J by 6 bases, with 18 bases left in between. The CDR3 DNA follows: TGCAGTGCTAGTGACCCACTGAACACTGAAAACACCATATATTTT. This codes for CSASDPLNTENTIYF.